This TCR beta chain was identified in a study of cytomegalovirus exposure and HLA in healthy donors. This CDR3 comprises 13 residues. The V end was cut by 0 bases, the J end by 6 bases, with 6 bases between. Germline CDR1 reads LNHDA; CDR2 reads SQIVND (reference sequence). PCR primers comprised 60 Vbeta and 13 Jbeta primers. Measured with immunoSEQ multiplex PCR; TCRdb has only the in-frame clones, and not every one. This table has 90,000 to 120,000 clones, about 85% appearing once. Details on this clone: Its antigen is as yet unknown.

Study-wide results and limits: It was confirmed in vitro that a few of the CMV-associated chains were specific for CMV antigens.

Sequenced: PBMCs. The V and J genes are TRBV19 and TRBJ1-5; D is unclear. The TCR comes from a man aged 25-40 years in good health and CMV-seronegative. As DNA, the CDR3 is TGTGCCAGTAGTATAGATCCGGGTCAGCCCCAGCATTTT. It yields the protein CASSIDPGQPQHF.